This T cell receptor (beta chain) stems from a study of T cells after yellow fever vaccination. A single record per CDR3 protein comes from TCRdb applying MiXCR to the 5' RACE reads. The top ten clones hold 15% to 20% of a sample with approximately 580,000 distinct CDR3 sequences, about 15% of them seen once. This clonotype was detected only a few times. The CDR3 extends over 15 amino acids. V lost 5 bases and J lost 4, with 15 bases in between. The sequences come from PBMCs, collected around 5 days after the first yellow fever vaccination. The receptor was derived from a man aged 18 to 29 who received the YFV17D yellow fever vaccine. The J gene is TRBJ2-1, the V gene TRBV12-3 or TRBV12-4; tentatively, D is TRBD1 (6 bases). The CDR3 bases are TGTGCCAGCAGTCCCACGGTAACAGGGTACAATGAGCAGTTCTTC. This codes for CASSPTVTGYNEQFF.